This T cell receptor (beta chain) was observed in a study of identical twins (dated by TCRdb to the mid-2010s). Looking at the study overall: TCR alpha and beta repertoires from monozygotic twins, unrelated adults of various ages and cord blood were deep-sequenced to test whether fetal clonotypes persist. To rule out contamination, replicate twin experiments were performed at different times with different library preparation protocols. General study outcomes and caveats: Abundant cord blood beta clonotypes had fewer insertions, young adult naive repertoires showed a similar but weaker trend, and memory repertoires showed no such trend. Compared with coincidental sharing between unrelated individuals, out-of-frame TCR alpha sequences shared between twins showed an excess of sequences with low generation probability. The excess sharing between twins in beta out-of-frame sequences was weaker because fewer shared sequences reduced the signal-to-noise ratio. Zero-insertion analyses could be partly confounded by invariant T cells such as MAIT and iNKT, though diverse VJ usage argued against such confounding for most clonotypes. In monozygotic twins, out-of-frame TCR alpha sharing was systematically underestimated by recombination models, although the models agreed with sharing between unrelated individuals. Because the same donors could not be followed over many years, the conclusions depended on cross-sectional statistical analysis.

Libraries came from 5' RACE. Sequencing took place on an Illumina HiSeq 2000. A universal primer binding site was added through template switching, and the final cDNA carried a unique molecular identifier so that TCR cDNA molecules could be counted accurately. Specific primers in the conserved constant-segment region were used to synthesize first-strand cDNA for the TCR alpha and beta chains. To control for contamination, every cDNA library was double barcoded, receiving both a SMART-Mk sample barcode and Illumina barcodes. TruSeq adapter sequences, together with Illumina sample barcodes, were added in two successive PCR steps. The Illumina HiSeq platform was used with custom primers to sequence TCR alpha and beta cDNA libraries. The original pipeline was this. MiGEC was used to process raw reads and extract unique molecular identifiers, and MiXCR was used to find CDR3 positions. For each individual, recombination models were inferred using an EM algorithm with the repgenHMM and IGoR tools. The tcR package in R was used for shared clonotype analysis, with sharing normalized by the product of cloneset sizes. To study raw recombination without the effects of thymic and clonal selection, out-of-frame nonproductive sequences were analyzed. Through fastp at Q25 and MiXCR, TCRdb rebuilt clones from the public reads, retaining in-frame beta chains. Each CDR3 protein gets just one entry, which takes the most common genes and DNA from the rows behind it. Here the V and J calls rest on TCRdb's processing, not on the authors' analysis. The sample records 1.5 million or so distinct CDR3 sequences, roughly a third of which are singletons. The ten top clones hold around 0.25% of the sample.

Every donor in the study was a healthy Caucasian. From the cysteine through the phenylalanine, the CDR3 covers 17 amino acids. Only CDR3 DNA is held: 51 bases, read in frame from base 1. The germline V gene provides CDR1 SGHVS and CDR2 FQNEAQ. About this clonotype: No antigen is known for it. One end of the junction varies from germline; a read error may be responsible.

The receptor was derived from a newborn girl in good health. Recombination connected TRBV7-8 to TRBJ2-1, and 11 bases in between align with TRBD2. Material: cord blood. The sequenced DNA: TGTGCCAGCAGCTTTCGAATAGCGGGAGGGTCCTACAATGAGCAGTTATTC. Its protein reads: CASSFRIAGGSYNEQLF.